This T cell receptor beta chain came from a study of OX40 agonist ivuxolimab in advanced cancers. Study background: At doses from 0.01 to 10 mg/kg, patients were given intravenous ivuxolimab every 2 weeks.

Data came from immunoSEQ multiplex PCR; TCRdb stores just in-frame clones and leaves some out. The sample comprises roughly 76,000 clones, roughly 90% of which are singletons, and under 3% rests with the top ten. The V and J ends lost 5 bases and 2 bases respectively, with 12 bases between them. There are 14 residues in the CDR3. The germline CDR1 and CDR2 sequences are MNHEY and SMNVEV (reference sequence). The input for sequencing was CD4+ or CD8+ T cells sorted from blood, taken in a trial of the OX40 agonist ivuxolimab. The chain couples TRBV27 to TRBJ1-1, with D perhaps TRBD1 (6 bases). The TCR originated in an adult with an advanced solid tumor such as melanoma, head and neck, liver or kidney cancer. The chain's CDR3 is CASSRNRDNTEAFF. The CDR3 region has the DNA TGTGCCAGCAGTCGAAACAGGGATAACACTGAAGCTTTCTTT.